This T cell receptor beta chain derives from a study of post-analysis software for immune sequencing data. Study in general: Progressive-relapsing, secondary progressive and relapsing-remitting multiple sclerosis were among the disease courses included.

As to this clonotype: Its matching antigen is unknown.

TCR beta libraries were prepared from cDNA with unique molecular identifiers. A single record per CDR3 protein comes from TCRdb applying MiXCR to the PCR reads. The sample has over 700,000 distinct CDR3 sequences, about 27% seen once; the top ten hold around 0.6%. Study-wide results and caveats: The study found TRBV5-6, TRBV5-1 and TRBV20-1 among five or six TRBV segments more frequent in patients than controls. For normalized Chao1 diversity, multiple sclerosis patients scored significantly lower than controls did.

This CDR3 comprises 16 residues. Germline CDR1 SGHKS, CDR2 YYEKEE (reference sequence). The gene calls are TRBV5-5 and TRBJ2-7; perhaps D is TRBD1 or TRBD2 (5 bases each). The last part of the DNA fits TRBJ2-1 better; the J call may be wrong. Input material: blood. The TCR originated in a girl under 18 with multiple sclerosis. CDR3: CASSSPGTASSYEQFF. CDR3 DNA: TGTGCCAGCAGCAGTCCCGGGACGGCGAGCTCCTACGAGCAGTTCTTC.